This T cell receptor beta chain came from a study of cytomegalovirus exposure and HLA in healthy donors. Study as a whole: Out of 150 million to 200 million T cells, an earlier analysis found 117 million unique TCR beta sequences in total. Findings and caveats of the study: Other equally common chains were less clonally expanded than HLA-associated TCR beta chains, a later analysis showed. A later analysis reportedly found that, within productive TCRs, an Asian-associated ancestry cluster had fewer N-insertions than the mean observed across the roughly 690 donors.

As concerns this clone: Its antigen is undetermined.

13 Jbeta primers and 60 Vbeta primers were used for the PCR. This table comes from immunoSEQ multiplex PCR, and its TCRdb copy is limited to in-frame clones, with some not included. The table lists more than 85,000 clones, around three quarters of them singletons. V was pared by 4 bases and J by 2 bases, with 13 bases between. There are 14 residues in the CDR3. Germline V lookup: CDR1 SGHDT, CDR2 YYEEEE. The chain recombines TRBV5-6 with TRBJ2-7, with D possibly TRBD2 on 6 matching bases. This receptor was taken from a woman in her forties or fifties in good health and CMV-seropositive. Material: PBMCs. The DNA of the CDR3 is TGTGCCAGCAGCACTCGGGACTTTCCCTACGAGCAGTACTTC. Residues: CASSTRDFPYEQYF.